Listed below are T cell receptor beta chains from one sample, sequenced in a study of Ad26.COV2.S vaccination and SARS-CoV-2 variants. The repertoire was sequenced with immunoSEQ multiplex PCR; TCRdb's copy has only in-frame clones and lacks some. The data hold about 350,000 clones, with about 88% observed a single time. The material sequenced was peripheral blood, taken in a trial of Ad26.COV2.S vaccine versus placebo. All receptors derive from a person between 18 and 60 years old who received the Ad26.COV2.S COVID-19 vaccine or a placebo. The CDR3 runs from the conserved cysteine through the conserved F or W. D genes are given only for firm matches. Part of the rows lack a size; the others show once, few, many or a class for expanded clones.

v_gene	d_gene	j_gene	abundance	CDR3aa	CDR3nt
TRBV20-1	NA	TRBJ1-2	NA	CSAIPRVGYTF	TGCAGTGCCATCCCTAGGGTTGGCTACACCTTC
TRBV20-1	NA	TRBJ2-2	NA	CSASLAHRTGELFF	TGCAGTGCTAGTTTGGCCCATCGGACCGGGGAGCTGTTTTTT
TRBV30	NA	TRBJ1-1	NA	CAWSVQVQGKAFF	TGTGCCTGGAGTGTACAGGTGCAGGGGAAAGCTTTCTTT
TRBV4-2	NA	TRBJ2-1	NA	CASSLSLSAGLYNEQFF	TGTGCCAGCAGCCTCTCCCTCTCGGCGGGACTTTACAATGAGCAGTTCTTC
TRBV20-1	NA	TRBJ1-4	NA	CSASMLGIATNEKLFF	TGCAGTGCTAGTATGTTAGGGATTGCAACTAATGAAAAACTGTTTTTT
TRBV7-2	TRBD2	TRBJ2-1	NA	CASSPGLAGWGQFF	TGTGCCAGCAGCCCAGGACTAGCGGGATGGGGACAGTTCTTC
TRBV6-5	NA	TRBJ1-2	NA	CASSLRDPRRDGYTF	TGTGCCAGCAGTCTTAGGGACCCAAGGCGTGATGGCTACACCTTC
TRBV7-8	NA	TRBJ1-2	NA	CASSITASRGYTF	TGTGCCAGCAGTATTACCGCCTCGAGGGGCTACACCTTC
TRBV7-2	NA	TRBJ1-6	once	CASSLAGTRNSPLHF	TGTGCCAGCAGCTTAGCAGGGACGCGGAATTCACCCCTCCACTTT
TRBV10-3	NA	TRBJ1-2	NA	CAIKGTPSNYGYTF	TGTGCCATCAAGGGGACACCTTCTAACTATGGCTACACCTTC